A single sample is the source of the 17 T cell receptor beta chains below, sequenced in a study of OX40 agonist ivuxolimab in advanced cancers. Assay used: immunoSEQ multiplex PCR; TCRdb lists only in-frame clones, some missing. The sample has 55,000 to 80,000 clones, less than 95% seen once. Sequences were derived from CD4+ or CD8+ T cells sorted from blood, sampled in a trial of the OX40 agonist ivuxolimab. The receptors derive from an adult with an advanced solid tumor such as melanoma, head and neck, liver or kidney cancer.

The chain has TRBV7-9 and TRBJ2-7; 8 nucleotides line up with TRBD1. Losses at the gene ends were 6 bases for V and 6 bases for J; bases not matched to a gene: 7. From germline, CDR1 is SEHNR and CDR2 FQNEAQ (reference sequence). CDR3 length: 13 residues. In nucleotides, the CDR3 is TGTGCCAGCAGGTCGACAGGGGTGGGCGAGCAGTACTTC. Its translation: CASRSTGVGEQYF. Variable domain in full (rest from reference TRBV7-9 and TRBJ2-7): DTGVSQNPRHKITKRGQNVTFRCDPISEHNRLYWYRQTLGQGPEFLTYFQNEAQLEKSRLLSDRFSAERPKGSFSTLEIQRTEQGDSAMYLCASRSTGVGEQYFGPGTRLTVT.

This chain uses TRBV28 with TRBJ1-1; D is ambiguous. CDR1 and CDR2 (germline): MDHEN, SYDVKM. This CDR3 is 15 amino acids long. The V end was cut by 3 bases, the J end by 1 base, with 12 bases between. CDR3 protein: CASSFVGPSNTEAFF. CDR3 nucleotide sequence: TGTGCCAGCAGTTTTGTCGGGCCTTCGAACACTGAAGCTTTCTTT.

Relative to its sample, this clone is medium-sized. V and J are TRBV10-2 and TRBJ2-7; perhaps TRBD1 as D (5 bases). The V gene's germline CDR1 is WSHSY and CDR2 SAAADI. The CDR3 extends over 13 amino acids. V lost 4 bases and J lost 5, with 12 bases in between. The CDR3 reads CASSVEGAHEQYF. The CDR3 coding sequence is TGCGCCAGCAGTGTTGAAGGGGCCCACGAGCAGTACTTC.

The chain employs TRBV6-5 and TRBJ2-7; 7 bases map to TRBD1. The CDR3 spans 12 residues. Germline V gene data show CDR1 as MNHEY and CDR2 as SVGAGI. The J segment lost 8 bases and the V segment lost 6 bases, leaving 7 bases of the junction unmatched. The chain's CDR3 is CASSYTGEQQYF. The CDR3 DNA sequence: TGTGCCAGCAGCTATACAGGGGAGCAGCAGTACTTC.

The CDR3 coding sequence is TGTGCCAGCAGTGCGCTACAGGGGACCTACGAGCAGTACTTC. Protein sequence: CASSALQGTYEQYF. The V gene is TRBV6-1, the J gene TRBJ2-5, with TRBD1 identical over 7 bases. The J call is doubtful: the DNA matches TRBJ2-7 better. Germline CDR1 and CDR2: MNHNS and SASEGT. This CDR3 region has 14 residues.

The rearrangement uses TRBV6-1 and TRBJ1-1; D uncertain. Trimming took 8 bases from V and 1 from J, leaving 14 bases between them. Germline V gene data show CDR1 as MNHNS and CDR2 as SASEGT. The CDR3 has 14 amino acids. CDR3 in amino acids: CASRLSKPNTEAFF. CDR3 coding DNA: TGTGCCAGCCGCCTGTCAAAACCGAACACTGAAGCTTTCTTT.

V usage is TRBV19 and J usage is TRBJ1-3; D call uncertain. The CDR3 loop spans 14 amino acids. Trimming pared 5 bases from V and 0 bases from J, leaving 8 bases between. Germline V gene lookup returns CDR1 LNHDA and CDR2 SQIVND (reference sequence). CDR3 sequence (DNA): TGTGCCAGTAGTGAGCTCCGCTCTGGAAACACCATATATTTT. It is translated as CASSELRSGNTIYF. The full variable domain, rest sourced from reference TRBV19 and TRBJ1-3, is DGGITQSPKYLFRKEGQNVTLSCEQNLNHDAMYWYRQDPGQGLRLIYYSQIVNDFQKGDIAEGYSVSREKKESFPLTVTSAQKNPTAFYLCASSELRSGNTIYFGEGSWLTVV.

The chain recombines TRBV7-3 with TRBJ2-1; 8 bases align to TRBD1. CDR3 size: 13 residues. In germline, CDR1 is SGHTA, CDR2 FQGTGA. V shed 6 bases and J 7 bases; nucleotides not matched to a gene: 5. This CDR3 is CASRQTGENEQFF. The CDR3 nucleotides are TGTGCCAGCAGGCAGACAGGGGAAAATGAGCAGTTCTTC.

The V call is TRBV15, the J call TRBJ2-1; D gene unclear. The V and J ends lost 5 bases and 8 bases respectively, with 16 bases between them. CDR1 and CDR2 (germline): LNHNV, YYDKDF (reference sequence). The CDR3 runs to 14 residues. CDR3 DNA sequence: TGTGCCACCAGCCCCCGACACTTCTCCGATGAGCAGTTCTTC. Translating it yields CATSPRHFSDEQFF.

The V gene is TRBV27, the J gene TRBJ1-2, with TRBD1 identical over 7 bases. V shed 6 bases and J 5 bases; nucleotides not matched to a gene: 6. The CDR3 covers 13 residues. CDR1 and CDR2 from the germline V gene are MNHEY and SMNVEV (reference sequence). The CDR3 coding sequence is TGTGCCAGCAGGGTCGCAGGGGGGTATGGCTACACCTTC. Its protein product is CASRVAGGYGYTF.

The chain links TRBV21-1 to TRBJ2-3; the D call TRBD2 from the table was never checked on the DNA. TRBV21-1 has pseudogene status. This CDR3 has 18 residues. CDR3 coding DNA: TGTGCCAGCACCAATTCCGGGACTAGCGGGAGCGATACAGATACGCAGTATTTT. Encoded protein: CASTNSGTSGSDTDTQYF.

CDR3 nucleotides: TGCGCCAGCAGCCTCGAGGGGGCCGGGGAGCTGTTTTTT. Translated: CASSLEGAGELFF. The chain is built from TRBV5-1 and TRBJ2-2; TRBD1 is a possible D gene (6 bases). V lost 4 bases and J 6 bases, leaving 10 bases between the germline ends. The CDR3 is made up of 13 amino acids. Germline CDR1 and CDR2: SGHRS and YFSETQ.

This rearrangement joins TRBV5-1 to TRBJ1-4; D gene ambiguous. The CDR3 is 14 amino acids. Deletions cut 5 bases from V and 3 bases from J, with 11 bases between. Germline CDR1 reads SGHRS; CDR2 reads YFSETQ. CDR3 in amino acids: CASRLRGSNEKLFF. In nucleotides, the CDR3 is TGCGCCAGCAGATTACGTGGGTCTAATGAAAAACTGTTTTTT.

The genes are TRBV5-4 and TRBJ2-1; 7 nucleotides line up with TRBD2. The V gene end was trimmed by 4 bases and the J gene end by 3 bases; junction bases not matched to a gene: 7. The germline V gene encodes CDR1 SGHNT and CDR2 YYREEE (reference sequence). This CDR3 is built from 15 residues. CDR3 DNA: TGTGCCAGCAGCCGAGCGGGAAATAGCTACAATGAGCAGTTCTTC. Translating gives CASSRAGNSYNEQFF.

V is TRBV5-6 and J is TRBJ1-5; TRBD1 aligns across 8 bases. V lost 2 bases, J lost 12 bases, and 13 bases stayed unmatched. Germline V gene data show CDR1 as SGHDT and CDR2 as YYEEEE. CDR3 length: 15 residues. The CDR3 DNA is TGTGCCAGCAGCTTCCGTGGGACAGGTCAATTTCGCCAGCATTTT. It is translated as CASSFRGTGQFRQHF.

A few counts support this clone. The chain combines TRBV6-6 with TRBJ2-7; D remains ambiguous. This CDR3 contains 11 residues. Germline CDR1 is MNHNY and CDR2 is SVGAGI (reference sequence). V lost 10 bases and J lost 2, with 9 bases in between. This CDR3 reads CATRSTYEQYF. The CDR3 DNA follows: TGTGCCACCCGGTCCACCTACGAGCAGTACTTC.

The V call is TRBV28, the J call TRBJ2-7; tentative D call: TRBD1 (6 bases). Germline values: CDR1 MDHEN, CDR2 SYDVKM. The CDR3 loop spans 14 amino acids. Trimming pared 6 bases from V and 0 bases from J, leaving 12 bases between. The CDR3 DNA is TGTGCCAGCAGGGGGGCGGTGAGCTCCTACGAGCAGTACTTC. Translating it yields CASRGAVSSYEQYF.